This T cell receptor (beta chain) emerged from a study of blood T cells in healthy people across ages. This clonotype was counted only a few times. A second PCR of 7 to 11 cycles used a sample-barcoded 5' primer and a J-beta primer mix. A template-switch adaptor that had 12 random nucleotides put a tag on each cDNA molecule. TCRdb used MiXCR to reprocess the 5' RACE reads, holding one entry per CDR3 protein. The profile shows more than 750,000 distinct CDR3 sequences, about 29% of them singletons. The sample was also reused in another study, on T cells of mothers and their children. As reported in that work: According to the study, all extracted RNA entered cDNA synthesis at about 1.6 ug per 15 ul.

The TCR originated in a woman aged 40 to 55 in good health. Sequencing was performed on blood.

CDR3 bases: TGCGCCAGCAGCCTTCCGACAGGGACCGGGGAGCTGTTTTTT. Its protein is CASSLPTGTGELFF. The rearrangement joins TRBV5-1 to TRBJ2-2; 7 bases line up with TRBD1. CDR1 is SGHRS and CDR2 is YFSETQ in the germline V gene. The V gene end was trimmed by 4 bases and the J gene end by 5 bases; junction bases not matched to a gene: 5. The CDR3 sequence is 14 residues long.